Following are 31 T cell receptor beta chains from one sample sequenced in a study of lymphopenia after photon versus proton radiotherapy. The protocol was immunoSEQ multiplex PCR, while the TCRdb copy is restricted to in-frame clones and leaves out a portion. This sample has roughly 150,000 clones, with about 88% found just once. The sample here was peripheral blood, taken from a patient treated with photon-based radiotherapy. Receptor source: a man in his fifties with gastric cancer.

The V and J genes are TRBV11-2 and TRBJ2-1, with 9 bases matching TRBD2. Germline V gene lookup returns CDR1 SGHAT and CDR2 FQNNGV. CDR3 size: 18 residues. The V and J ends lost 1 base and 6 bases, in that order; junction bases with no gene match: 13. The CDR3 region has the DNA TGTGCCAGCAGCTTAGTAGTAGCGGGAGTCGCGTTGGGCAATGAGCAGTTCTTC. Protein product: CASSLVVAGVALGNEQFF.

This chain joins TRBV28 and TRBJ2-3; 10 positions match TRBD2. Germline assignment: CDR1 MDHEN and CDR2 SYDVKM. Trimming removed 3 bases from V and 5 bases from J; junction bases left unmatched: 8. There are 16 residues in the CDR3. The DNA of the CDR3 is TGTGCCAGCAGTTTGGGAAGCGGGAGGGCGGAAGATACGCAGTATTTT. Its translation: CASSLGSGRAEDTQYF. The whole variable domain, remainder taken from reference TRBV28 and TRBJ2-3, is DVKVTQSSRYLVKRTGEKVFLECVQDMDHENMFWYRQDPGLGLRLIYFSYDVKMKEKGDIPEGYSVSREKKERFSLILESASTNQTSMYLCASSLGSGRAEDTQYFGPGTRLTVL.

This rearrangement joins TRBV5-4 to TRBJ2-5; D is undetermined. V lost 1 base to trimming and J lost 6 bases, with 10 bases between them. In germline, CDR1 is SGHNT, CDR2 YYREEE (reference sequence). This CDR3 contains 13 residues. CDR3 coding DNA: TGTGCCAGCAGCTTGAACCGGGTACAGACCCAGTACTTC. This gives the protein CASSLNRVQTQYF.

V gene TRBV7-9 combines with J gene TRBJ2-2; TRBD2 matches 8 bases. The CDR3 extends over 17 amino acids. Trimming removed 0 bases from V and 2 bases from J; junction bases left unmatched: 5. Germline V gives CDR1 SEHNR, CDR2 FQNEAQ (reference sequence). In DNA, the CDR3 is TGTGCCAGCAGCTTAGCGACGACTAGCGCCAACACCGGGGAGCTGTTTTTT. Its translation: CASSLATTSANTGELFF.

The chain has TRBV30 and TRBJ1-4; tentatively, D is TRBD1 (5 bases). V lost 4 bases and J 4 bases, leaving 10 bases between the germline ends. This CDR3 is 13 amino acids long. Per germline, CDR1 GTSNPN and CDR2 SVGIG (reference sequence). DNA of the CDR3: TGTGCCTGGATGGGGCGGTTTAATGAAAAACTGTTTTTT. This translates into CAWMGRFNEKLFF.

This chain connects TRBV6-6 to TRBJ1-1, with D unclear. The CDR3 spans 15 residues. The V gene's germline CDR1 is MNHNY and CDR2 SVGAGI (reference sequence). V lost 5 bases and J lost 2, with 15 bases in between. This CDR3 is CASSPRPGLNTEAFF. In DNA, the CDR3 is TGTGCCAGCAGTCCTAGGCCCGGTCTTAACACTGAAGCTTTCTTT.

As concerns this clone: At the DNA level, this CDR3 is encoded by other sequences in the same sample as well. The chain joins TRBV9 to TRBJ2-3; D remains ambiguous. Trimming took off 0 bases at V and 2 bases at J, with 4 bases between the two ends. This CDR3 region has 13 residues. CDR1 and CDR2 (germline): SGDLS, YYNGEE. The CDR3 loop reads CASSVAVTDTQYF. The CDR3 region has the DNA TGTGCCAGCAGCGTAGCAGTCACAGATACGCAGTATTTT.

The chain is built from TRBV10-3 and TRBJ2-3; D is unresolved. This CDR3 has 13 amino acids. The V end was cut by 7 bases, the J end by 6 bases, with 14 bases between. CDR1 ENHRY and CDR2 SYGVKD come from the germline V gene. The chain's CDR3 is CAIMTAVGDTQYF. The CDR3 DNA reads as TGTGCCATCATGACCGCTGTAGGGGATACGCAGTATTTT.

The genes are TRBV2 and TRBJ2-2; 10 bases fit TRBD2. Germline V gene lookup returns CDR1 SNHLY and CDR2 FYNNEI. The V segment lost 5 bases and the J segment 3 bases; nucleotides outside the gene matches: 9. The CDR3 has 17 amino acids. CDR3: CASSNPSGRKDTGELFF. CDR3 nucleotides: TGTGCCAGCAGTAACCCTAGCGGGAGAAAGGACACCGGGGAGCTGTTTTTT.

In this sample, this clone turned up once. The chain joins TRBV9 to TRBJ2-3; tentative D call: TRBD2 (6 bases). CDR1 SGDLS and CDR2 YYNGEE come from the germline V gene. The CDR3 is made up of 15 amino acids. The V gene lost 0 bases and the J gene lost 1 base, with 9 bases spanning the gap. CDR3 sequence reads: CASSVGGGGTDTQYF. The CDR3 DNA follows: TGTGCCAGCAGCGTAGGGGGAGGCGGCACAGATACGCAGTATTTT.

The chain links TRBV27 to TRBJ2-7; D may be TRBD2 (6 bases). V was clipped by 5 bases and J by 2 bases, with 19 bases between them. This CDR3 has 16 residues. Germline V gene lookup returns CDR1 MNHEY and CDR2 SMNVEV (reference sequence). In DNA form, the CDR3 reads TGTGCCAGCAGTCCCAACCGACTAGATGGGACCTACGAGCAGTACTTC. Translation gives CASSPNRLDGTYEQYF.

This chain connects TRBV18 to TRBJ2-4, with TRBD2 identical over 8 bases. Germline V gene lookup returns CDR1 KGHSH and CDR2 LQKENI. The V segment lost 3 bases and the J segment 0 bases; nucleotides outside the gene matches: 4. This CDR3 is 16 amino acids long. DNA for the CDR3: TGTGCCAGCTCACCCACCCTAGCGGGAGCCAAAAACATTCAGTACTTC. It encodes CASSPTLAGAKNIQYF.

This sequence joins TRBV12-5 and TRBJ2-7; the D is unclear. Germline CDR1 is LGHNT and CDR2 is FRNRAP. The CDR3 is made up of 12 amino acids. Trimming left V 7 bases short and J 6 bases short, with 13 bases between. This chain's CDR3 is CASASNPAEQYF. CDR3 coding DNA: TGTGCTAGTGCCTCTAATCCGGCCGAGCAGTACTTC.

The chain links TRBV19 to TRBJ2-1; D gene uncertain. Germline values: CDR1 LNHDA, CDR2 SQIVND (reference sequence). Trimming shortened V by 4 bases and J by 4 bases, and 11 bases separated the two germline ends. CDR3 length: 14 residues. CDR3 amino acids: CASSKGPGYNEQFF. The CDR3 DNA reads as TGTGCCAGTAGTAAGGGCCCTGGGTACAATGAGCAGTTCTTC.

V usage is TRBV5-5 and J usage is TRBJ2-7; 7 nucleotides agree with TRBD1. The trim removed 0 bases at V and 3 bases at J, leaving 6 bases unmatched. Germline CDR1 reads SGHKS; CDR2 reads YYEKEE (reference sequence). CDR3 length: 15 residues. The CDR3 nucleotides read TGTGCCAGCAGCTTGGAGGGGGCAGCAGACTACGAGCAGTACTTC. This sequence encodes CASSLEGAADYEQYF.

The CDR3 loop reads CASSLPAGGVNNEQFF. CDR3 nucleotide sequence: TGTGCCAGCAGTCTCCCGGCGGGGGGAGTTAACAATGAGCAGTTCTTC. The gene calls are TRBV28 and TRBJ2-1; 8 bases are a match to TRBD2. Germline V gives CDR1 MDHEN, CDR2 SYDVKM. V gave up 5 bases and J gave up 5 bases; unmatched junction bases: 11. The CDR3 is made up of 16 amino acids.

The chain links TRBV27 to TRBJ1-2; D remains unclear. Trimming left V 8 bases short and J 0 bases short, with 10 bases between. Germline V CDR1 and CDR2: MNHEY, SMNVEV (reference sequence). The CDR3 runs 13 residues. The CDR3 loop reads CASQPQANYGYTF. The DNA of the CDR3 is TGTGCCAGCCAGCCCCAGGCTAACTATGGCTACACCTTC.

The CDR3: CASSELLLAVFTYEQYF. Written as DNA, the CDR3 is TGTGCCAGCAGTGAACTGTTGCTAGCGGTATTTACCTACGAGCAGTACTTC. The rearrangement joins TRBV6-1 to TRBJ2-7; 7 bases match TRBD2. The CDR3 length is 17 residues. Germline V gene sequence: CDR1 MNHNS, CDR2 SASEGT. V was pared by 2 bases and J by 2 bases, with 12 bases of the junction left unmatched.

This chain links TRBV7-3 with TRBJ2-1, with 8 bases fitting TRBD2. Trimming removed 1 base from V and 10 bases from J; junction bases left unmatched: 12. The CDR3 length is 16 residues. CDR1 SGHTA and CDR2 FQGTGA come from the germline V gene. The CDR3 spells CASSLMWASGPREQFF. In DNA form, the CDR3 reads TGTGCCAGCAGCTTAATGTGGGCTAGCGGGCCAAGGGAGCAGTTCTTC.

The table lists this clone with a few counts. The chain is built from TRBV2 and TRBJ1-2; TRBD1 matches 12 bases. Per the germline V gene, CDR1 is SNHLY and CDR2 is FYNNEI. The CDR3 loop spans 13 amino acids. Unmatched junction bases numbered 4, after V lost 7 bases and J lost 7 bases. The CDR3, as DNA: TGTGCCAGCATGGGACAGGGGGCTGGTGGCTACACCTTC. Translated, it gives CASMGQGAGGYTF.

The V and J genes are TRBV10-1 and TRBJ1-5; D gene unclear. The CDR3 is 12 amino acids. Trimming took off 2 bases at V and 7 bases at J, with 6 bases between the two ends. Germline lookup yields CDR1 WNHNN and CDR2 SYGVQD (reference sequence). For the CDR3, the DNA is TGCGCCAGCAGTGAGGGGGAACAGCCCCAGCATTTT. Encoded protein: CASSEGEQPQHF.

CDR3 DNA sequence: TGTGCCAGCAGCGCCCTTTACAATGAGCAGTTCTTC. Translation gives CASSALYNEQFF. The chain employs TRBV9 and TRBJ2-1; D gene unclear. V lost 3 bases to trimming and J lost 4 bases, with 5 bases between them. This CDR3 comprises 12 residues. CDR1 is SGDLS, CDR2 YYNGEE, per germline.

This clone is medium-sized within its sample. The rearrangement uses TRBV19 and TRBJ1-2; TRBD1 aligns across 8 bases. The CDR3 is 15 residues long. The germline CDR1 and CDR2 sequences are LNHDA and SQIVND (reference sequence). Trimming removed 3 bases from V and 4 bases from J; junction bases left unmatched: 7. CDR3 in DNA: TGTGCCAGTAGTATGATGGACAGGGACGCCTATGGCTACACCTTC. Its translation: CASSMMDRDAYGYTF.

The chain uses TRBV4-1 and TRBJ1-2, with TRBD1 matching 8 bases. CDR3 length equals 14 residues. V shed 4 bases, J shed 7 bases, and the junction held 8 bases outside the gene matches. Per germline, CDR1 MGHRA and CDR2 YSYEKL. This chain's CDR3 is CASSPFQGASGYTF. Written as DNA, the CDR3 is TGCGCCAGCAGCCCTTTCCAGGGGGCGTCTGGCTACACCTTC.

The gene calls are TRBV14 and TRBJ1-4; D perhaps matches TRBD1 (5 bases). Germline V gene lookup returns CDR1 SGHDN and CDR2 FVKESK. V was trimmed by 0 bases and J by 3 bases, leaving 8 bases between them. The CDR3 sequence is 15 residues long. In nucleotides, the CDR3 is TGTGCCAGCAGCCAAGACGGGGGACCTAATGAAAAACTGTTTTTT. Its translation is CASSQDGGPNEKLFF. The complete variable domain, with remaining parts taken from reference TRBV14 and TRBJ1-4, reads EAGVTQFPSHSVIEKGQTVTLRCDPISGHDNLYWYRRVMGKEIKFLLHFVKESKQDESGMPNNRFLAERTGGTYSTLKVQPAELEDSGVYFCASSQDGGPNEKLFFGSGTQLSVL.

The chain links TRBV18 to TRBJ2-5, with 14 nucleotides matching TRBD2. The CDR3 spans 16 residues. The V segment lost 3 bases and the J segment 3 bases; nucleotides outside the gene matches: 3. Germline V gene data show CDR1 as KGHSH and CDR2 as LQKENI. CDR3 coding DNA: TGTGCCAGCTCACCGGGGACTAGCGGGAGAGAAGAGACCCAGTACTTC. It encodes CASSPGTSGREETQYF.

V and J are TRBV30 and TRBJ1-5; D not certain. V was trimmed by 3 bases and J by 0 bases, leaving 6 bases between them. Germline V CDR1 and CDR2: GTSNPN, SVGIG (reference sequence). There are 13 residues in the CDR3. Here the CDR3 reads CAWRSSSNQPQHF. CDR3 bases: TGTGCCTGGAGGTCTTCTAGCAATCAGCCCCAGCATTTT.

This chain links TRBV30 with TRBJ1-3; a possible D gene is TRBD1 (6 bases). Per germline, CDR1 GTSNPN and CDR2 SVGIG (reference sequence). With 3 bases removed from V and 0 bases from J, the gap between germline ends came to 9 bases. CDR3 length equals 14 residues. The CDR3 reads CAWRPDSSGNTIYF. The CDR3 region has the DNA TGTGCCTGGAGACCGGACAGCTCTGGAAACACCATATATTTT.

Regarding this clone: The identical CDR3 is also encoded by other nucleotide sequences in the sample. The chain couples TRBV7-9 to TRBJ2-3; D not certain. Germline V gene lookup returns CDR1 SEHNR and CDR2 FQNEAQ (reference sequence). The CDR3 is 14 residues long. V dropped 1 base and J dropped 3 bases, with 8 bases sitting between them. The CDR3 region has the DNA TGTGCCAGCAGCTTAGTTGGTGGAACAGATACGCAGTATTTT. Translating it yields CASSLVGGTDTQYF.

Here the CDR3 DNA reads TGCAGCGTTGGGGCGGGAGGTCAATACAATGAGCAGTTCTTC. This gives the protein CSVGAGGQYNEQFF. This sequence joins TRBV29-1 and TRBJ2-1; TRBD2 matches at 8 bases. From germline, CDR1 is SQVTM and CDR2 ANQGSEA. With V trimmed by 4 bases and J by 4 bases, 6 bases remained unmatched. The CDR3 is made up of 14 amino acids.

The rearrangement uses TRBV27 and TRBJ2-7; 13 positions agree with TRBD2. With V trimmed by 6 bases and J by 0 bases, 14 bases remained unmatched. Germline V gene lookup returns CDR1 MNHEY and CDR2 SMNVEV (reference sequence). CDR3 length equals 19 residues. CDR3: CASSPPLTSGRPSSYEQYF. The CDR3 DNA is TGTGCCAGCAGCCCTCCCTTGACTAGCGGGAGGCCTAGCTCCTACGAGCAGTACTTC.